This T cell receptor beta chain is drawn from a study of low-dose radiotherapy and immunotherapy resistance in tumors. Gene-specific TRAV and TRBV primers were used for first-strand cDNA, covering alpha and beta chains. Both a constant-region primer and a V-primer adapter served to amplify TCRs across 15 to 20 PCR cycles. TCRdb re-called the reads through MiXCR, storing one row per CDR3 protein. Counted here are around 9,300 distinct CDR3 sequences, more than 65% occurring once; the ten biggest clones make up 6% to 7.5%. This clonotype was sampled from a human donor with advanced metastatic prostate, ovarian, gallbladder or colorectal cancer (not recorded which). This table probably holds off-target reads from a library built for another chain.

CDR3 coding DNA: TGCGCCAGCAGTGAGCGGCTAGCGGGAGGATACAATGAGCAGTTCTTC. Its translation is CASSERLAGGYNEQFF. This rearrangement joins TRBV10-1 to TRBJ2-1; the match to TRBD2 covers 11 bases. The CDR3 runs 16 residues. Germline CDR1 and CDR2: WNHNN and SYGVQD (reference sequence). Trimming at V came to 2 bases and at J to 4 bases, leaving 4 bases not matched to a gene.